The following is a T cell receptor beta chain sequence with its context. In the study's own analysis: The authors estimated nucleated cell counts from reference gene primer amplification. Sequencing used immunoSEQ multiplex PCR; TCRdb keeps in-frame clones, though not all of them. The DNA was the basis for D and trimming; V, J and clone size are from that table. Altogether around 27,000 clones are present, roughly 88% being singletons, with the ten largest covering more than 25%. The J segment lost 4 bases and the V segment lost 3 bases, leaving 3 bases of the junction unmatched. The CDR3 length is 15 residues. CDR1 LGHDT and CDR2 YNNKEL come from the germline V gene (reference sequence). The source of the sample is a study of blood T cell repertoires in COVID-19. Study context: The origin of the acute and convalescent COVID-19 samples was the United States, Italy and Spain. Nucleic acid was either cDNA or gDNA, and it came from T cells, B-cell-depleted T cells, or PBMCs.

Material: peripheral blood. This clonotype was sampled from a human donor in a cohort sampled during active COVID-19. The rearrangement uses TRBV3-1 (or the pseudogene TRBV3-2) and TRBJ2-3; 11 bases agree with TRBD2. CDR3 sequence (DNA): TGTGCCAGCAGCCAGGTAGCGGGGGGGGCAGATACGCAGTATTTT. Translation gives CASSQVAGGADTQYF.